These 8 T cell receptor beta chains came from one sample sequenced in a study of graft-versus-host responses after intestinal transplantation (dated by TCRdb to the early 2020s). The library was made by the immunoSEQ multiplex PCR assay. TCRdb limited this immuneACCESS table to in-frame rearrangements with V and J called. A share of clones is missing; checked studies link under half to unresolved V genes, and the rest is unexplained. This sample has tens of thousands of clones in its table, and roughly nine tenths of those were observed once. Together, the top ten hold approximately 5.5% of the sample. Here the sequenced sample was PBMCs, taken 650 to 670 days after intestinal transplant. The origin of the receptors is a human patient who received an intestinal transplant, so some T cells may come from the graft donor.

The CDR3 coding sequence is TGTGCCACCAGCAGACCGGACAGGGGAAATACGCAGTATTTT. It encodes CATSRPDRGNTQYF. This chain links TRBV15 with TRBJ2-3; 9 nucleotides line up with TRBD1. The V and J ends lost 2 bases and 7 bases, in that order; junction bases with no gene match: 4. Germline V lookup: CDR1 LNHNV, CDR2 YYDKDF (reference sequence). This CDR3 spans 14 amino acids.

The rearrangement joins TRBV5-8 to TRBJ2-5; 10 nucleotides line up with TRBD1. CDR1 SGHTS and CDR2 YDEGEE come from the germline V gene. The CDR3 is 16 amino acids. V was clipped by 0 bases and J by 4 bases; unmatched bases: 6. CDR3 DNA sequence: TGTGCCAGCAGCTTGGCCGGGACAGGGGAATCAGAGACCCAGTACTTC. Encoded protein: CASSLAGTGESETQYF.

The V gene is TRBV7-3, the J gene TRBJ1-2; possible D gene TRBD1, 6 bases. The germline V gene has CDR1 SGHTA and CDR2 FQGTGA. Trimming cost V 4 bases and J 0 bases, with 15 bases left between them. The length of the CDR3 is 16 residues. CDR3 coding DNA: TGTGCCAGCAGCTCCGCTGCGACAGGCTCTAACTATGGCTACACCTTC. It translates to CASSSAATGSNYGYTF.

CDR3 nucleotides: TGTGCCAGCAGTAGACAGGGCCTAGAAGCTTTCTTT. It is translated as CASSRQGLEAFF. V gene TRBV14 combines with J gene TRBJ1-1; 7 bases are a match to TRBD1. The germline gives CDR1 SGHDN, CDR2 FVKESK. The CDR3 sequence is 12 residues long. Trimming cost V 6 bases and J 8 bases; bases outside gene matches: 6.

This clone was recorded once. In DNA form, the CDR3 reads TGTGCCAGCAGCCTAACCCAAGGAGTCGATCAGCCCCAGCATTTT. Amino acid sequence: CASSLTQGVDQPQHF. The chain links TRBV6-5 to TRBJ1-5; D not resolved. CDR1 and CDR2 (germline): MNHEY, SVGAGI. CDR3 length: 15 amino acids. V dropped 6 bases and J dropped 5 bases, with 17 bases sitting between them.

This chain links TRBV18 with TRBJ2-2; 9 bases map to TRBD2. V shed 2 bases and J 0 bases; nucleotides not matched to a gene: 1. Germline CDR1 reads KGHSH; CDR2 reads LQKENI. CDR3 size: 16 residues. The CDR3 protein is CASSPLAGANTGELFF. The CDR3 region has the DNA TGTGCCAGCTCACCATTAGCGGGGGCGAACACCGGGGAGCTGTTTTTT. The full variable domain, its missing parts supplied by reference TRBV18 and TRBJ2-2, is NAGVMQNPRHLVRRRGQEARLRCSPMKGHSHVYWYRQLPEEGLKFMVYLQKENIIDESGMPKERFSAEFPKEGPSILRIQQVVRGDSAAYFCASSPLAGANTGELFFGEGSRLTVL.

CDR3: CASSPTGYNEQFF. CDR3 DNA sequence: TGTGCCAGCTCACCAACTGGGTACAATGAGCAGTTCTTC. The rearrangement links TRBV18 to TRBJ2-1; the D is unclear. Trimming took 2 bases from V and 4 from J, leaving 6 bases between them. The germline V gene encodes CDR1 KGHSH and CDR2 LQKENI. This CDR3 region has 13 residues.

The V and J genes are TRBV11-1 and TRBJ2-7, with D possibly matching TRBD1 (5 bases). From germline, CDR1 is SGHAT and CDR2 FQDESV (reference sequence). Trimming cost V 5 bases and J 0 bases, with 14 bases left between them. This CDR3 has 15 amino acids. The DNA for the CDR3 is TGTGCCAGCAGCCTGACAGAGGTTATCTCCTACGAGCAGTACTTC. It specifies CASSLTEVISYEQYF.